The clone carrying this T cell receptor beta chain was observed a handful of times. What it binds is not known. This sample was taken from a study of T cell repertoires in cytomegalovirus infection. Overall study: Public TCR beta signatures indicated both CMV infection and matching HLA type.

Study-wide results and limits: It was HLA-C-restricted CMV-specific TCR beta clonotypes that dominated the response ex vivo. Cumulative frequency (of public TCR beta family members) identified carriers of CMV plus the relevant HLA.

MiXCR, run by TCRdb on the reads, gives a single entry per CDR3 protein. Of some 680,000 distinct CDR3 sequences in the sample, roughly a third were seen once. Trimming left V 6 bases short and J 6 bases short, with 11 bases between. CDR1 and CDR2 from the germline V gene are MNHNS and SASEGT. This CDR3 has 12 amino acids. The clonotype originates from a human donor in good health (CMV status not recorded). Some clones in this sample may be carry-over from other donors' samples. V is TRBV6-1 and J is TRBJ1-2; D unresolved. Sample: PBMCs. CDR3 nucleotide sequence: TGTGCCAGCAGCTTTGGACCTGATGGCTACACCTTC. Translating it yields CASSFGPDGYTF.